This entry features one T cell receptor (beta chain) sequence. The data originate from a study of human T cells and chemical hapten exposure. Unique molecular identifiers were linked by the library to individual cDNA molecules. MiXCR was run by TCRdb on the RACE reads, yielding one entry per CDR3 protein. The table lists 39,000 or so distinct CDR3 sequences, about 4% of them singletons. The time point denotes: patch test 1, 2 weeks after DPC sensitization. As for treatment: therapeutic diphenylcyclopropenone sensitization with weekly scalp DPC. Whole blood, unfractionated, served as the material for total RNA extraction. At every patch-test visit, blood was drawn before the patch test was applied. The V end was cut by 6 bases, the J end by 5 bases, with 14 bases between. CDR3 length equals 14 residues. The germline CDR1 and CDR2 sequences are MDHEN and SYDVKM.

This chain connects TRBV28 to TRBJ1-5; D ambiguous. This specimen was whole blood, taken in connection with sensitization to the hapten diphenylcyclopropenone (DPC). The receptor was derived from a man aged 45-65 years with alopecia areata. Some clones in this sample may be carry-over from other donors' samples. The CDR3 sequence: CASSQDLPYQPQHF. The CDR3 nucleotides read TGTGCCAGCAGCCAGGATCTACCTTATCAGCCCCAGCATTTT.